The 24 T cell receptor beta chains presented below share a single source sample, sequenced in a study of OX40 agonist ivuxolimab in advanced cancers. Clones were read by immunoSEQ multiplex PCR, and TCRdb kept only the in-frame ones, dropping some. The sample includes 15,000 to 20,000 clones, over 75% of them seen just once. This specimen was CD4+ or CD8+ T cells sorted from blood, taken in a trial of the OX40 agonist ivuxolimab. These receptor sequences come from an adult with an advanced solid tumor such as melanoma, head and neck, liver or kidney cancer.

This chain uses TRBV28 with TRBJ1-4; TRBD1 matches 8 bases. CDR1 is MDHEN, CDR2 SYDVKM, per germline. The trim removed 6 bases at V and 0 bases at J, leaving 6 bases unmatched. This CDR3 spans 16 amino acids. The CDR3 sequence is CASSSDRATTNEKLFF. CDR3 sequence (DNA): TGTGCCAGCAGCTCGGACAGGGCAACAACTAATGAAAAACTGTTTTTT.

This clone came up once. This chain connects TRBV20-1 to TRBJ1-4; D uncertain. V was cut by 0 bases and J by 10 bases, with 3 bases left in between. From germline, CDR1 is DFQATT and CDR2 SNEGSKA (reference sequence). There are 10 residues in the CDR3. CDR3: CSARDGKLFF. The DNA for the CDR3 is TGCAGTGCTAGAGATGGAAAACTGTTTTTT.

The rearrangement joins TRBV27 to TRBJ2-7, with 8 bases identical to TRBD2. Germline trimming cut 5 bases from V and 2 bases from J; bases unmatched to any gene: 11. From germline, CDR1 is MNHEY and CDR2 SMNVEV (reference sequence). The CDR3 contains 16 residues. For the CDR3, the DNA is TGTGCCAGCAGTCCCAGCGCCGGGACTAGACCCTACGAGCAGTACTTC. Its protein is CASSPSAGTRPYEQYF.

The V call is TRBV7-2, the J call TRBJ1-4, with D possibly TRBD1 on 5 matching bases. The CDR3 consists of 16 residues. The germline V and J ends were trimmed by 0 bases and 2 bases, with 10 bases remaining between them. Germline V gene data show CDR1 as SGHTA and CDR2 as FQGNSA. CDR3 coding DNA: TGTGCCAGCAGCTTAGCGAGAGGGGTGACTAATGAAAAACTGTTTTTT. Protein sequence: CASSLARGVTNEKLFF.

The CDR3 loop is CASSPTSGGAREQFF. The CDR3 DNA reads as TGTGCCAGCAGTCCCACTAGCGGGGGGGCGAGGGAGCAGTTCTTC. The chain employs TRBV27 and TRBJ2-1; 13 bases are a match to TRBD2. The CDR3 totals 15 residues. V was clipped by 5 bases and J by 10 bases; unmatched bases: 8. Germline loops: CDR1 MNHEY, CDR2 SMNVEV (reference sequence).

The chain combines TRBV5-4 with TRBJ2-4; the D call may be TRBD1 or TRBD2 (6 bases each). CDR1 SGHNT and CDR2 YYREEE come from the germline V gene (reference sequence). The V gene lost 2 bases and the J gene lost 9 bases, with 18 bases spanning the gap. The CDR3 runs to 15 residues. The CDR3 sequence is CASSFVGQTAGIQYF. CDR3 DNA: TGTGCCAGCAGCTTCGTCGGACAGACAGCGGGCATTCAGTACTTC.

CDR3 residues: CASSLQASGHYNEQFF. CDR3 in DNA: TGTGCCAGCAGCTTGCAGGCTAGCGGACATTACAATGAGCAGTTCTTC. The chain combines TRBV5-4 with TRBJ2-1; the match to TRBD2 covers 7 bases. The CDR3 sequence is 16 residues long. With 1 base clipped from V and 4 bases from J, the junction kept 8 bases outside the gene matches. Germline V gives CDR1 SGHNT, CDR2 YYREEE (reference sequence).

CDR3 nucleotide sequence: TGCGCCAGCAGTGCCTCCTACGAGCAGTACTTC. Translation: CASSASYEQYF. The rearrangement uses TRBV10-2 and TRBJ2-7; D not resolved. Trimming cost V 4 bases and J 0 bases, with 1 base left between them. Germline CDR1 and CDR2: WSHSY and SAAADI. The CDR3 runs to 11 residues.

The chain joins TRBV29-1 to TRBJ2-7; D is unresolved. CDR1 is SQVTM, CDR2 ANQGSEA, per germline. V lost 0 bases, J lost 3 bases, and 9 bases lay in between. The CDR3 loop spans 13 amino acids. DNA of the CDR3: TGCAGCGTTGAAGACAGGCCTAGCTACGAGCAGTACTTC. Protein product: CSVEDRPSYEQYF.

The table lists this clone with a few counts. The CDR3, as DNA: TGTGCCAGCAGCTTCTTACAAGATACGCAGTATTTT. Translating it yields CASSFLQDTQYF. The chain combines TRBV11-2 with TRBJ2-3; D gene uncertain. V lost 3 bases and J 5 bases, leaving 6 bases between the germline ends. The germline gives CDR1 SGHAT, CDR2 FQNNGV. The CDR3 is 12 amino acids.

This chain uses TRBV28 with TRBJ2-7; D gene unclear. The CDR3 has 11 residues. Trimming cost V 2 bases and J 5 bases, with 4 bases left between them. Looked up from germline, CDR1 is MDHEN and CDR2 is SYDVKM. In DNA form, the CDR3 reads TGTGCCAGCAGTTTAGCGAACGAGCAGTACTTC. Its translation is CASSLANEQYF.

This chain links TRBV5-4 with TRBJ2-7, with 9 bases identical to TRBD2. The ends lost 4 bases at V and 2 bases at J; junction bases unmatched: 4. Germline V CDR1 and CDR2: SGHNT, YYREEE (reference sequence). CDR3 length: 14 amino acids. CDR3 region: CASSPSGVTYEQYF. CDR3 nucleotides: TGTGCCAGCAGCCCTAGCGGGGTTACCTACGAGCAGTACTTC.

The CDR3 here is CASIEGGVETQYF. For the CDR3, the DNA is TGTGCCAGCATCGAGGGAGGGGTGGAGACCCAGTACTTC. V and J are TRBV25-1 and TRBJ2-5; 7 nucleotides align to TRBD2. V lost 7 bases, J lost 5 bases, and 7 bases stayed unmatched. CDR3 length: 13 amino acids. Per the germline V gene, CDR1 is MGHDK and CDR2 is SYGVNS.

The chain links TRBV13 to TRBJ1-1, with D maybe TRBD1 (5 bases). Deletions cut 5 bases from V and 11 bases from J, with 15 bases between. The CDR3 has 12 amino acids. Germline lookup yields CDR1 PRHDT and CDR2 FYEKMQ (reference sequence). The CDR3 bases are TGTGCCAGCAGCCCATTGGGGCCGCCTGCTTTCTTT. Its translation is CASSPLGPPAFF.

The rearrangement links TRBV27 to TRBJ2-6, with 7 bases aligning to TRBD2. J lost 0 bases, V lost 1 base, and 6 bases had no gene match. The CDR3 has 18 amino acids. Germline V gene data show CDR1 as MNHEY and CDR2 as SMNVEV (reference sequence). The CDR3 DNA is TGTGCCAGCAGTTTATTTACGCGGGGGTTCTCTGGGGCCAACGTCCTGACTTTC. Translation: CASSLFTRGFSGANVLTF.

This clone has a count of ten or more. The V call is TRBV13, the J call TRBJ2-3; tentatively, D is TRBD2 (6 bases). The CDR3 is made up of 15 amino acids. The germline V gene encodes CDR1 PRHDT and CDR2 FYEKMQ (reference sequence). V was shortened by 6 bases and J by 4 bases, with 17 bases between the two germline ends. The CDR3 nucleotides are TGTGCCAGCAGTGAAGCTTTAAGGAGGGCAGATACGCAGTATTTT. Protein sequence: CASSEALRRADTQYF.

CDR3 region: CASSIVAGLYNEQFF. The CDR3 DNA reads TGTGCCAGTAGTATAGTAGCGGGGCTGTACAATGAGCAGTTCTTC. The chain combines TRBV19 with TRBJ2-1, with 8 bases that match TRBD2. This CDR3 region has 15 residues. V lost 1 base and J lost 4; bases outside the gene matches: 3. Germline V gene data show CDR1 as LNHDA and CDR2 as SQIVND (reference sequence).

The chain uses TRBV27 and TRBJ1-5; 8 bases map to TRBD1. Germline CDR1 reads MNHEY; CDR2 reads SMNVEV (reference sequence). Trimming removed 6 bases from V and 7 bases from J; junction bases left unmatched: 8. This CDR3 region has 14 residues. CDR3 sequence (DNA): TGTGCCAGCAGGGCGGACAGGGCGGGACAGCCCCAGCATTTT. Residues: CASRADRAGQPQHF.

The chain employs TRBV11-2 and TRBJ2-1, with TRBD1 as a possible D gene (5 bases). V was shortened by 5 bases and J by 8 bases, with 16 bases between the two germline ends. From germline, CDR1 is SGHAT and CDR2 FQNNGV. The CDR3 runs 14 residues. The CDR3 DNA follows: TGTGCCAGCAGCCTCTGGGGCCCTACGGATGAGCAGTTCTTC. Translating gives CASSLWGPTDEQFF.

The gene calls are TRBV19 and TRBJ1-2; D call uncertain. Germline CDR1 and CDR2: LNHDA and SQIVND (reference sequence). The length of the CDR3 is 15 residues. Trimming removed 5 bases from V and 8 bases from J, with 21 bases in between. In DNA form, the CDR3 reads TGTGCCAGTAGTGAATACCGTGAGGCTGTAAAGGGCTACACCTTC. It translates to CASSEYREAVKGYTF.

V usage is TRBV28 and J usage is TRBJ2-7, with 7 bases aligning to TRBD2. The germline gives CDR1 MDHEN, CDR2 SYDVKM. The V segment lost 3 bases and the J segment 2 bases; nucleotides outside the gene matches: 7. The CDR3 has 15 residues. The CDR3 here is CASSFKAGPPYEQYF. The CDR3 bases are TGTGCCAGCAGTTTCAAAGCGGGGCCTCCCTACGAGCAGTACTTC.

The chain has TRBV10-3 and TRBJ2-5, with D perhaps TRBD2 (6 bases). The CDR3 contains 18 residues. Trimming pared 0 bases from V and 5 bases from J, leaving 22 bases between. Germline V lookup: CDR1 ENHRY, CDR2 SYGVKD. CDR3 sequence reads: CAISESPRGLESPETQYF. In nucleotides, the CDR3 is TGTGCCATCAGTGAGTCGCCCCGGGGACTGGAATCGCCCGAGACCCAGTACTTC.

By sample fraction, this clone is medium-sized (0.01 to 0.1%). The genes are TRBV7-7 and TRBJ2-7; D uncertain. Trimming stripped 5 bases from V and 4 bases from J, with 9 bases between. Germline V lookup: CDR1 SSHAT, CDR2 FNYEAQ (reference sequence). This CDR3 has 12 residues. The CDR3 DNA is TGTGCCAGCAGCGCCCTACGGTACGAGCAGTACTTC. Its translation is CASSALRYEQYF.

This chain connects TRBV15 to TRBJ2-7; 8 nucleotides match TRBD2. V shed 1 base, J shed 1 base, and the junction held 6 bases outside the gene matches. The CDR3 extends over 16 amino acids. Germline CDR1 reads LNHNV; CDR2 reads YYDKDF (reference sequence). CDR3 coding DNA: TGTGCCACCAGCAGAGGTCGAAGCGGGAGTTCCTACGAGCAGTACTTC. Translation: CATSRGRSGSSYEQYF.